The 28 T cell receptor beta chains listed next were all sequenced from one sample in a study of T cells in Graves' hyperthyroidism and ophthalmopathy. Amplification targeted TCR beta CDR3 regions from RNA transcripts. The HTBI set primed first-round TCR CDR3 RT-PCR. TCRdb ran MiXCR on the multiplex PCR reads and lists one entry per CDR3 protein. This sample yields more than 500,000 distinct CDR3 sequences, of which roughly 46% are seen a single time; 19% belongs to the top ten. What was sequenced was peripheral blood or thyroid tissue (not recorded which). Every receptor here comes from an adult woman with Graves' disease, either hyperthyroidism or ophthalmopathy (not recorded which).

This clonotype has ten or more counts. CDR3 sequence: CASSQRDSSSYEQYF. For the CDR3, the DNA is TGCGCCAGCAGCCAAAGGGACTCCAGCTCCTACGAGCAGTACTTC. The chain joins TRBV4-1 to TRBJ2-7; a weak D match, TRBD2 (6 bases). Trimming removed 2 bases at V and 0 bases at J, with 11 bases between. This CDR3 comprises 15 residues. CDR1 is MGHRA and CDR2 is YSYEKL in the germline V gene.

As to this clonotype: One end of the junction fails to match germline, which may point to a read error. The gene calls are TRBV10-3 and TRBJ2-1; TRBD1 aligns across 9 bases. Germline CDR1 is ENHRY and CDR2 is SYGVKD. The CDR3 has 17 residues. The CDR3: CATSDRGTGSVLHEQFF. In nucleotides, the CDR3 is TGTGCCACCAGTGACCGGGGGACAGGGTCTGTCCTGCATGAGCAGTTCTTC.

This clonotype was seen ten or more times. The chain combines TRBV15 with TRBJ1-1, with D tentatively TRBD1 (6 bases). V was trimmed by 5 bases and J by 1 base, leaving 11 bases between them. The CDR3 has 14 residues. Looked up from germline, CDR1 is LNHNV and CDR2 is YYDKDF (reference sequence). CDR3 residues: CATSEQGWNTEAFF. CDR3 nucleotide sequence: TGTGCCACCAGCGAACAGGGTTGGAACACTGAAGCTTTCTTT.

The V gene is TRBV5-6, the J gene TRBJ2-6; 7 bases align to TRBD1. V dropped 4 bases and J dropped 2; count of bases not matched to a gene: 12. The V gene's germline CDR1 is SGHDT and CDR2 YYEEEE. CDR3 length equals 18 residues. The CDR3 region has the DNA TGTGCCAGCAGCGGGGGACAGCTCCAAGAGACTGGGGCCAACGTCCTGACTTTC. This encodes CASSGGQLQETGANVLTF.

There are many counts of this clonotype. The chain uses TRBV6-1 and TRBJ2-7; D not resolved. Germline lookup yields CDR1 MNHNS and CDR2 SASEGT. Trimming cost V 2 bases and J 7 bases, with 12 bases left between them. The CDR3 contains 13 residues. CDR3 sequence (DNA): TGTGCCAGCAGTGAAAGTAACCTGAGAGAGCAGTACTTC. Encoded protein: CASSESNLREQYF.

The chain is built from TRBV19 and TRBJ2-1; D unclear. The V end lost 6 bases, the J end lost 3 bases, and 6 bases lay between the germline ends. Germline CDR1 LNHDA, CDR2 SQIVND (reference sequence). The CDR3 is 12 residues long. The CDR3 nucleotides read TGTGCCAGTAGAGCAGGCTACAATGAGCAGTTCTTC. Protein product: CASRAGYNEQFF.

This clonotype appeared many times. The V and J genes are TRBV4-1 and TRBJ2-5; D is possibly TRBD1 (6 bases). The ends were cut back, 2 bases at V and 1 base at J, with 14 bases in the middle. Germline CDR1 is MGHRA and CDR2 is YSYEKL. CDR3 length: 16 amino acids. DNA for the CDR3: TGCGCCAGCAGCCAACACCAACAGGGAGCCCAAGAGACCCAGTACTTC. Protein sequence: CASSQHQQGAQETQYF.

The sample holds many counts of this clonotype. This sequence joins TRBV4-2 and TRBJ2-2; possibly TRBD1 for D (6 bases). The CDR3 has 17 amino acids. With 1 base removed from V and 1 base from J, the gap between germline ends came to 13 bases. The germline V gene encodes CDR1 LGHNA and CDR2 YNFKEQ. Written as DNA, the CDR3 is TGTGCCAGCAGCCAAGTAAGAGGGGGATTGAACACCGGGGAGCTGTTTTTT. Its translation: CASSQVRGGLNTGELFF.

V and J are TRBV11-2 and TRBJ1-1; the D gene is possibly TRBD1 (6 bases). Germline CDR1 is SGHAT and CDR2 is FQNNGV. The CDR3 extends over 12 amino acids. The V gene lost 5 bases and the J gene lost 8 bases, with 12 bases spanning the gap. CDR3 DNA sequence: TGTGCCAGCAGCCACGGACAGAGGGAAGCTTTCTTT. Amino acids: CASSHGQREAFF. Supplemented by reference TRBV11-2 and TRBJ1-1, the full variable domain reads EAGVAQSPRYKIIEKRQSVAFWCNPISGHATLYWYQQILGQGPKLLIQFQNNGVVDDSQLPKDRFSAERLKGVDSTLKIQPAKLEDSAVYLCASSHGQREAFFGQGTRLTVV.

This clonotype was recorded many times. This rearrangement joins TRBV11-2 to TRBJ2-5, with TRBD2 matching 9 bases. Germline CDR1 reads SGHAT; CDR2 reads FQNNGV. V was pared by 7 bases and J by 5 bases, with 11 bases of the junction left unmatched. This CDR3 comprises 15 residues. This chain's CDR3 is CASTHSGRLEETQYF. CDR3 in DNA: TGTGCCAGCACCCATAGCGGGAGATTAGAGGAGACCCAGTACTTC. The entire variable domain, with the rest obtained from reference TRBV11-2 and TRBJ2-5, is as follows: EAGVAQSPRYKIIEKRQSVAFWCNPISGHATLYWYQQILGQGPKLLIQFQNNGVVDDSQLPKDRFSAERLKGVDSTLKIQPAKLEDSAVYLCASTHSGRLEETQYFGPGTRLLVL.

This clonotype was picked up many times. This rearrangement joins TRBV2 to TRBJ2-5; D gene unclear. The germline V and J ends were trimmed by 3 bases and 4 bases, with 6 bases remaining between them. The CDR3 has 12 amino acids. Germline values: CDR1 SNHLY, CDR2 FYNNEI. The CDR3 DNA reads TGTGCCAGCAGTGACCCCATAGAGACCCAGTACTTC. Amino acids: CASSDPIETQYF.

This clonotype was seen many times. The chain combines TRBV7-2 with TRBJ2-7; no clear D gene. V lost 0 bases, J lost 9 bases, and 12 bases lay in between. The CDR3 has 13 residues. In germline, CDR1 is SGHTA, CDR2 FQGNSA. This chain's CDR3 is CASSLAVGPSQYF. The CDR3 DNA sequence: TGTGCCAGCAGCTTAGCTGTAGGTCCGTCGCAGTACTTC. Drawing the rest from reference TRBV7-2 and TRBJ2-7, the complete variable domain is GAGVSQSPSNKVTEKGKDVELRCDPISGHTALYWYRQSLGQGLEFLIYFQGNSAPDKSGLPSDRFSAERTGGSVSTLTIQRTQQEDSAVYLCASSLAVGPSQYFGPGTRLTVT.

The rearrangement links TRBV7-2 to TRBJ2-2; D is unresolved. The CDR3 extends over 15 amino acids. Germline CDR1 reads SGHTA; CDR2 reads FQGNSA. V was cut by 0 bases and J by 8 bases, with 13 bases left in between. Here the CDR3 DNA reads TGTGCCAGCAGCTTAGCCTACCCCACTGAGGGGGAGCTGTTTTTT. As protein: CASSLAYPTEGELFF.

About this clonotype: This is likely a read error, given that the CDR3 carries no conserved phenylalanine or tryptophan at its end. The chain is built from TRBV10-3 and TRBJ2-7, with D unclear. CDR3 length: 11 residues. V shed 8 bases and J shed 1 base, with 6 bases lying between them. CDR1 ENHRY and CDR2 SYGVKD come from the germline V gene. CDR3 in amino acids: CAIGQSYEQYL. CDR3 DNA sequence: TGTGCCATCGGGCAGTCCTACGAGCAGTACCTT.

The chain uses TRBV30 and TRBJ1-6; D not certain. The CDR3 is made up of 12 amino acids. The V and J ends lost 0 bases and 4 bases respectively, with 1 base between them. Germline V gives CDR1 GTSNPN, CDR2 SVGIG (reference sequence). CDR3 in amino acids: CAWSVYNSPLHF. In DNA, the CDR3 is TGTGCCTGGAGTGTGTATAATTCACCCCTCCACTTT.

The DNA for the CDR3 is TGTGCCAGCGAAAGTGGGGTCATTAATGGCTACACCTTC. Translated, it gives CASESGVINGYTF. This chain uses TRBV7-9 with TRBJ1-2; D is unclear. The V gene lost 8 bases and the J gene lost 6 bases, with 16 bases spanning the gap. Germline CDR1 and CDR2: SEHNR and FQNEAQ (reference sequence). This CDR3 is 13 amino acids long.

The genes are TRBV15 and TRBJ2-7; 10 bases line up with TRBD1. Trimming removed 0 bases from V and 3 bases from J; junction bases left unmatched: 8. The CDR3 contains 17 residues. Germline V gene lookup returns CDR1 LNHNV and CDR2 YYDKDF (reference sequence). CDR3 bases: TGTGCCACCAGCAGAGATTCCGGGACAGGGGATGGCTACGAGCAGTACTTC. This translates into CATSRDSGTGDGYEQYF.

The rearrangement links TRBV7-2 to TRBJ1-5; D might be TRBD1 (5 bases). The ends were cut back, 0 bases at V and 11 bases at J, with 8 bases in the middle. In germline, CDR1 is SGHTA, CDR2 FQGNSA. CDR3 length equals 12 residues. As DNA, the CDR3 is TGTGCCAGCAGCTTAGCTCGGGGGACCCAGCATTTT. The encoded protein is CASSLARGTQHF.

The chain joins TRBV2 to TRBJ2-5, with 7 bases identical to TRBD2. The V segment lost 8 bases and the J segment 5 bases; nucleotides outside the gene matches: 11. Germline CDR1 and CDR2: SNHLY and FYNNEI. The CDR3 is 14 amino acids. CDR3 DNA sequence: TGTGCCAGCTTTGGGAGGGGCCCGGGGGAGACCCAGTACTTC. This translates into CASFGRGPGETQYF.

This clonotype was observed a few times. V is TRBV11-2 and J is TRBJ2-7, with D possibly matching TRBD1 (5 bases). Between the trimmed V and J ends, which lost 5 bases and 6 bases, there was a span of 20 bases. CDR1 SGHAT and CDR2 FQNNGV come from the germline V gene. The CDR3 is 15 amino acids. The CDR3 reads CASSQESGLFGEQYF. The CDR3 DNA is TGTGCCAGCAGCCAAGAGTCAGGGTTATTTGGCGAGCAGTACTTC. Variable domain in full (rest from reference TRBV11-2 and TRBJ2-7): EAGVAQSPRYKIIEKRQSVAFWCNPISGHATLYWYQQILGQGPKLLIQFQNNGVVDDSQLPKDRFSAERLKGVDSTLKIQPAKLEDSAVYLCASSQESGLFGEQYFGPGTRLTVT.

J is TRBJ1-6 and V is TRBV20-1; D might be TRBD1 (5 bases). The V gene's germline CDR1 is DFQATT and CDR2 SNEGSKA (reference sequence). This CDR3 contains 16 residues. Trimming shortened V by 6 bases and J by 7 bases, and 22 bases separated the two germline ends. The CDR3 sequence: CSAWSVVGTVNSPLHF. Written as DNA, the CDR3 is TGCAGTGCCTGGAGTGTCGTCGGGACGGTAAATTCACCCCTCCACTTT.

The rearrangement joins TRBV9 to TRBJ2-2, with TRBD2 matching over 7 bases. This CDR3 has 13 residues. V was pared by 10 bases and J by 1 base, with 4 bases of the junction left unmatched. Looked up from germline, CDR1 is SGDLS and CDR2 is YYNGEE. The CDR3 DNA sequence: TGTGCCGGGGCTAGCGGGAACACCGGGGAGCTGTTTTTT. It specifies CAGASGNTGELFF.

In its sample, this clonotype was seen once. The V call is TRBV9, the J call TRBJ1-2; D not resolved. The germline V gene encodes CDR1 SGDLS and CDR2 YYNGEE. This CDR3 contains 13 residues. V dropped 6 bases and J dropped 4 bases, with 13 bases sitting between them. For the CDR3, the DNA is TGTGCCAGCACCTACGCGGGCGGCTATGGCTACACCTTC. Its protein is CASTYAGGYGYTF.

This rearrangement joins TRBV7-2 to TRBJ2-7; D may be TRBD1 or TRBD2 (5 bases each). The germline V gene has CDR1 SGHTA and CDR2 FQGNSA. Trimming stripped 5 bases from V and 5 bases from J, with 16 bases between. This CDR3 is built from 14 residues. The CDR3 reads CASSQAAGSHEQYF. In DNA form, the CDR3 reads TGTGCCAGCAGCCAGGCGGCAGGGAGCCACGAGCAGTACTTC.

At least ten counts were recorded for this clonotype. This chain joins TRBV3-1 and TRBJ1-1, with D unresolved. V dropped 0 bases and J dropped 5 bases, with 10 bases sitting between them. The CDR3 runs 14 residues. The germline V gene has CDR1 LGHDT and CDR2 YNNKEL (reference sequence). The CDR3 spells CASSQDSVGTEAFF. CDR3 DNA: TGTGCCAGCAGCCAAGACTCGGTGGGGACTGAAGCTTTCTTT.

In the case of this clonotype: One end of the junction does not line up with germline, which may come from a read error. The gene calls are TRBV7-6 and TRBJ2-6; TRBD1 might be the D (5 bases). CDR1 SGHVS and CDR2 FNYEAQ come from the germline V gene. This CDR3 contains 17 residues. The CDR3 sequence: CASSSTASSSGANVLTF. In DNA, the CDR3 is TGTGCTAGCAGCTCGACAGCGTCAAGCTCTGGGGCCAACGTCCTGACTTTC.

With regard to this clonotype: A much larger clone lies a single base off, so this may be a read error. The chain carries TRBV4-1 and TRBJ2-7; weak D call: TRBD2 (6 bases). Germline CDR1 MGHRA, CDR2 YSYEKL. V lost 10 bases to trimming and J lost 3 bases, with 22 bases between them. The CDR3 sequence is 15 residues long. The CDR3 region has the DNA TGCGCCAACAGTCTCGGGCGGGATCTGAACTACGAGCAGTACTTC. Translated: CANSLGRDLNYEQYF.

At least ten counts were recorded for this clonotype. The chain employs TRBV10-2 and TRBJ1-5; the D is unclear. The CDR3 totals 15 residues. CDR1 and CDR2 (germline): WSHSY, SAAADI. V was cut by 2 bases and J by 7 bases, with 15 bases left in between. This chain's CDR3 is CASSENPRAPQPQHF. The DNA for the CDR3 is TGCGCCAGCAGTGAGAACCCTAGGGCCCCACAGCCCCAGCATTTT.